This T cell receptor (beta chain) was obtained from a study of Graves' ophthalmopathy and Graves' hyperthyroidism. In the study overall: Peripheral blood was gathered at first diagnosis, ahead of any treatment whatsoever. The study, taken as a whole, reports: The model predicted progression of ophthalmopathy with a sensitivity of about 70%, and its specificity was 72% to 85%. Most expanded thyroid clonotypes above 0.001 frequency also appeared in blood.

CDR1 and CDR2 (germline): SGHVS, FQNEAQ. Deletions cut 1 base from V and 0 bases from J, with 10 bases between. The CDR3 extends over 15 amino acids. Points on this clonotype: Its antigen is unknown.

RNA transcripts served as template for amplifying TCR beta CDR3 sequences. An opening RT-PCR round employed HTBI primers and preceded a second-round multiplex PCR. A single record per CDR3 protein comes from TCRdb applying MiXCR to the multiplex PCR reads. The sample lists 240,000 or so distinct CDR3 sequences; around 50% were seen once. As diagnostic evidence, clinical symptoms, serum thyroxine, TRAb, thyroid ultrasound and orbital computed tomography were relied upon. The sequence derives from an adult man with Graves' ophthalmopathy. This chain uses TRBV7-8 with TRBJ2-7; D uncertain. Source material: peripheral blood. CDR3 in amino acids: CASSLGLPSSYEQYF. The CDR3 bases are TGTGCCAGCAGCTTAGGACTGCCGAGCTCCTACGAGCAGTACTTC.